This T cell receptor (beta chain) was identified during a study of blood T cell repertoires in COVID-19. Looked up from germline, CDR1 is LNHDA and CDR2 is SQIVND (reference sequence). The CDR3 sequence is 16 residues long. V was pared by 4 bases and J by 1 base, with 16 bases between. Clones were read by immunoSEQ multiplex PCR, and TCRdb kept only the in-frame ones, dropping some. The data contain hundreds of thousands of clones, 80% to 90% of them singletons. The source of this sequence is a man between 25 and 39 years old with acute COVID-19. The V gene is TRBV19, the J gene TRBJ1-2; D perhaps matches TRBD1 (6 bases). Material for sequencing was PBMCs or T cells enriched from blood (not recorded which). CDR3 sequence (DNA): TGTGCCAGTAGTACGATCGGACAGCTTAATAACTATGGCTACACCTTC. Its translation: CASSTIGQLNNYGYTF.